The clone carrying this T cell receptor (beta chain) was picked up many times. Its antigen is undetermined. CDR3 length: 11 residues. Between the trimmed V and J ends, which lost 4 bases and 10 bases, there was a span of 9 bases. CDR1 is SGDLS and CDR2 is YYNGEE in the germline V gene. Sequenced material consisted of expressed TCRB transcripts (all of the isolated RNA was reverse transcribed). TCRdb's copy holds only in-frame clones and misses some; the assay was immunoSEQ multiplex PCR. The sample contains over 300,000 clones, around 9% of which appear only once. The sample comes from a study of beta chain features in type 1 diabetes. Study-wide findings and caveats: Shortening of TCRB CDR3s, moderate but significant, appeared in all four CD4+ subsets of Type 1 diabetes patients. Relative to healthy donors, patients appeared to have naive, central memory and Treg TCRB repertoires that were more similar. In cDNA sequencing, cells with high TCR expression could be over-represented. PCR might favor shorter templates, equally in patients and controls.

CD45RO/CCR7/CD25/CD127/CD95/CD27 separated CD4+ naive, central memory, regulatory and stem cell-like memory cells by sorting. The chain recombines TRBV9 with TRBJ2-1, with D uncertain. Sequencing was performed on central memory CD4+ T cells from blood. The TCR comes from a man under 40 with type 1 diabetes. CDR3 sequence reads: CASSRAEEQFF. DNA of the CDR3: TGTGCCAGCAGCCGGGCGGAAGAGCAGTTCTTC.